The 13 T cell receptor beta chains below come from one sample, sequenced in a study of OX40 agonist ivuxolimab in advanced cancers. The assay was immunoSEQ multiplex PCR, and TCRdb's table has in-frame clones only and misses some. Of 40,000 to 50,000 clones in the sample, around 92% were seen once. The sample here was CD4+ or CD8+ T cells sorted from blood, taken in a trial of the OX40 agonist ivuxolimab. These receptors originate from an adult with an advanced solid tumor such as melanoma, head and neck, liver or kidney cancer.

This chain joins TRBV7-9 and TRBJ2-7; TRBD1 matches 7 bases. Germline CDR1 reads SEHNR; CDR2 reads FQNEAQ (reference sequence). The V gene end was trimmed by 5 bases and the J gene end by 6 bases; junction bases not matched to a gene: 10. CDR3 length equals 14 residues. The CDR3 DNA is TGTGCCAGCAGCCCGGGGACAGCCCGGTTCGAGCAGTACTTC. Translating it yields CASSPGTARFEQYF.

The CDR3 is CASSFVRGRGTEAFF. Here the CDR3 DNA reads TGTGCCAGCAGTTTCGTCCGAGGGAGGGGCACTGAAGCTTTCTTT. The chain recombines TRBV6-6 with TRBJ1-1; a possible D gene is TRBD1 (5 bases). Trimming stripped 4 bases from V and 4 bases from J, with 16 bases between. In germline, CDR1 is MNHNY, CDR2 SVGAGI (reference sequence). This CDR3 is built from 15 residues.

The chain couples TRBV6-1 to TRBJ1-4, with unresolved D. The CDR3 runs to 15 residues. Germline V gene data show CDR1 as MNHNS and CDR2 as SASEGT. V shed 7 bases and J shed 3 bases, with 15 bases lying between them. This chain's CDR3 is CASKKLVAANEKLFF. The CDR3 nucleotides are TGTGCCAGCAAGAAGCTAGTCGCGGCTAATGAAAAACTGTTTTTT.

J is TRBJ1-1 and V is TRBV9; 7 nucleotides line up with TRBD1. The CDR3 extends over 16 amino acids. V was clipped by 0 bases and J by 1 base; unmatched bases: 6. Germline V lookup: CDR1 SGDLS, CDR2 YYNGEE. The CDR3 bases are TGTGCCAGCAGCGTAGTAACAGGGGTTAGGAACACTGAAGCTTTCTTT. It specifies CASSVVTGVRNTEAFF.

The genes are TRBV5-8 and TRBJ1-5, with D possibly being TRBD1 (5 bases). The CDR3 totals 13 residues. CDR1 is SGHTS, CDR2 YDEGEE, per germline. Trimming pared 3 bases from V and 9 bases from J, leaving 13 bases between. The CDR3 nucleotides are TGTGCCAGCAGCTGGGACTTTAAAATGCCCCAGCATTTT. The encoded protein is CASSWDFKMPQHF.

This sequence joins TRBV9 and TRBJ1-3; a weak D match, TRBD1 (5 bases). The germline CDR1 and CDR2 sequences are SGDLS and YYNGEE. The CDR3 has 16 amino acids. Between the trimmed V and J ends, which lost 4 bases and 0 bases, there was a span of 14 bases. The CDR3 loop reads CASSPRDFGSGNTIYF. The CDR3 DNA follows: TGTGCCAGCAGCCCGAGGGACTTCGGCTCTGGAAACACCATATATTTT. Drawing the rest from reference TRBV9 and TRBJ1-3, the complete variable domain is DSGVTQTPKHLITATGQRVTLRCSPRSGDLSVYWYQQSLDQGLQFLIQYYNGEERAKGNILERFSAQQFPDLHSELNLSSLELGDSALYFCASSPRDFGSGNTIYFGEGSWLTVV.

With respect to this clone: One end of the junction is discordant with germline, which a read error may explain. The V and J genes are TRBV6-1 and TRBJ1-3, with D possibly TRBD1 on 5 matching bases. Looked up from germline, CDR1 is MNHNS and CDR2 is SASEGT. CDR3 length: 17 amino acids. The DNA for the CDR3 is TGTGCCAGCAGTAAAGCCCCGGGGCTGGGGAGGGGAAACACCATATATTTT. Protein: CASSKAPGLGRGNTIYF.

The rearrangement joins TRBV7-8 to TRBJ1-4, with D possibly TRBD1 on 6 matching bases. Germline values: CDR1 SGHVS, CDR2 FQNEAQ. Trimming shortened V by 5 bases and J by 2 bases, and 9 bases separated the two germline ends. This CDR3 is 14 amino acids long. CDR3 nucleotide sequence: TGTGCCAGCAGCCCTCAGGGGACTAATGAAAAACTGTTTTTT. Encoded protein: CASSPQGTNEKLFF.

This sequence joins TRBV7-3 and TRBJ2-1, with a possible D match to TRBD2 (6 bases). CDR1 SGHTA and CDR2 FQGTGA come from the germline V gene. This CDR3 has 15 amino acids. The ends were cut back, 4 bases at V and 5 bases at J, with 15 bases in the middle. The CDR3 loop is CASSSPGESDNEQFF. Here the CDR3 DNA reads TGTGCCAGCAGCTCCCCGGGGGAATCCGACAATGAGCAGTTCTTC.

This chain links TRBV5-5 with TRBJ1-4; D may be TRBD1 (5 bases). There are 15 residues in the CDR3. Trimming removed 2 bases from V and 0 bases from J, with 8 bases in between. CDR1 and CDR2 (germline): SGHKS, YYEKEE (reference sequence). DNA of the CDR3: TGTGCCAGCAGCTTAAGGGGCTCAACTAATGAAAAACTGTTTTTT. As protein: CASSLRGSTNEKLFF.

V is TRBV9 and J is TRBJ1-2; D not resolved. CDR1 and CDR2 from the germline V gene are SGDLS and YYNGEE. The CDR3 is 14 residues long. Trimming removed 3 bases at V and 3 bases at J, with 12 bases between. The CDR3 here is CASSATNQDYGYTF. In DNA, the CDR3 is TGTGCCAGCAGCGCGACCAATCAAGACTATGGCTACACCTTC.

This clone appeared a single time. The CDR3 protein is CASSWRRAGGTDEQFF. CDR3 coding DNA: TGCGCCAGCAGCTGGAGGCGAGCGGGGGGAACGGATGAGCAGTTCTTC. This chain connects TRBV5-1 to TRBJ2-1; 9 bases line up with TRBD2. This CDR3 region has 16 residues. The V and J ends lost 3 bases and 8 bases, in that order; junction bases with no gene match: 12. The germline CDR1 and CDR2 sequences are SGHRS and YFSETQ.

This chain links TRBV5-6 with TRBJ1-3; a possible D gene is TRBD1 (6 bases). Germline V CDR1 and CDR2: SGHDT, YYEEEE. V was trimmed by 0 bases and J by 0 bases, leaving 16 bases between them. The CDR3 is made up of 18 amino acids. The CDR3 sequence is CASSLVDSITFSGNTIYF. In DNA, the CDR3 is TGTGCCAGCAGCTTGGTGGACAGCATTACCTTCTCTGGAAACACCATATATTTT. Full variable domain (missing parts from reference TRBV5-6 and TRBJ1-3): DAGVTQSPTHLIKTRGQQVTLRCSPKSGHDTVSWYQQALGQGPQFIFQYYEEEERQRGNFPDRFSGHQFPNYSSELNVNALLLGDSALYLCASSLVDSITFSGNTIYFGEGSWLTVV.